The T cell receptor beta chain under discussion was sequenced for a study of OX40 agonist ivuxolimab in advanced cancers. Looking at the study overall: Recorded diagnoses for dose-escalation patients were hepatocellular carcinoma, melanoma, renal cell or head and neck cancer.

V was cut by 2 bases and J by 5 bases, with 33 bases left in between. Germline V CDR1 and CDR2: LNHDA, SQIVND (reference sequence). The CDR3 runs 21 residues. TCRdb keeps only in-frame clones here, not all; method: immunoSEQ multiplex PCR. The sample records approximately 94,000 clones, approximately 89% being singletons. The sample in question was CD4+ or CD8+ T cells sorted from blood, obtained in a trial of the OX40 agonist ivuxolimab. V and J are TRBV19 and TRBJ1-2, with a possible D match to TRBD1 (6 bases). The sequence came from an adult with an advanced solid tumor such as melanoma, head and neck, liver or kidney cancer. For the CDR3, the DNA is TGTGCCAGTAGTATAAGGTCTCGACAGGCGTATTTTGCCCCTAAAGCTTATGGCTACACCTTC. Its protein product is CASSIRSRQAYFAPKAYGYTF. Drawing the rest from reference TRBV19 and TRBJ1-2, the complete variable domain is DGGITQSPKYLFRKEGQNVTLSCEQNLNHDAMYWYRQDPGQGLRLIYYSQIVNDFQKGDIAEGYSVSREKKESFPLTVTSAQKNPTAFYLCASSIRSRQAYFAPKAYGYTFGSGTRLTVV.